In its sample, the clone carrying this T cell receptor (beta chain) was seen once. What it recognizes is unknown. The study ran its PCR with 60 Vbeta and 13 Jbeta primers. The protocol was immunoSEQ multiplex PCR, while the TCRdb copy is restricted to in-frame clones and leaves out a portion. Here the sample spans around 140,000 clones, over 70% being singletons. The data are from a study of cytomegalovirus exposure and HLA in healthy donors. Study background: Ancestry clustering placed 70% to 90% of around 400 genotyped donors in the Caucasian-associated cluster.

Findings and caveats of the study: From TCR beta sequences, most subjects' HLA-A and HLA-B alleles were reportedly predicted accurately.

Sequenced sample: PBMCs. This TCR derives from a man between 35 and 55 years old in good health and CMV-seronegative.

The CDR3, as DNA: TGTGCCAGTCAGGGGACAGTCGTTCAAGAGACCCAGTACTTC. It yields the protein CASQGTVVQETQYF. V gene TRBV2 combines with J gene TRBJ2-5; 7 bases fit TRBD1. CDR3 length equals 14 residues. The germline V gene has CDR1 SNHLY and CDR2 FYNNEI. J gave up 2 bases and V 9 bases, and 9 bases lay outside the gene matches.